The 24 T cell receptor beta chains presented below share a single source sample, sequenced in a study of cytomegalovirus exposure and HLA in healthy donors. Researchers ran the PCR with 60 Vbeta and 13 Jbeta primers. Profiling relied on immunoSEQ multiplex PCR, and the TCRdb table lists in-frame clones only, not all of them. This table holds roughly 130,000 clones, 80% found once. The sequenced material came from PBMCs. Source of these receptors: a man aged 25 to 45 in good health and CMV-seronegative.

The chain is built from TRBV9 and TRBJ2-3, with D perhaps matching TRBD2 (5 bases). This CDR3 comprises 16 residues. The germline V gene encodes CDR1 SGDLS and CDR2 YYNGEE. V was trimmed by 0 bases and J by 1 base, leaving 12 bases between them. CDR3 DNA: TGTGCCAGCAGCGTAGATATTAGCGCGGGCACAGATACGCAGTATTTT. This sequence encodes CASSVDISAGTDTQYF.

The genes are TRBV5-1 and TRBJ2-3; 7 bases agree with TRBD2. CDR1 SGHRS and CDR2 YFSETQ come from the germline V gene. V lost 4 bases to trimming and J lost 8 bases; unmatched junction nucleotides: 4. There are 12 residues in the CDR3. The CDR3 is CASSERGGTQYF. DNA for the CDR3: TGCGCCAGCAGCGAGCGGGGCGGTACGCAGTATTTT.

The chain combines TRBV6-1 with TRBJ1-4; D remains unclear. In germline, CDR1 is MNHNS, CDR2 SASEGT. Trimming took 6 bases from V and 8 from J, leaving 16 bases between them. The CDR3 sequence is 14 residues long. In nucleotides, the CDR3 is TGTGCCAGCAGCCTGACTGTTGTACGGGAAAAACTGTTTTTT. Residues: CASSLTVVREKLFF.

The chain has TRBV27 and TRBJ1-2; 10 positions match TRBD1. CDR3 length: 15 amino acids. In germline, CDR1 is MNHEY, CDR2 SMNVEV (reference sequence). After removal of 5 bases from V and 8 bases from J, the junction contained 11 bases not matched to a gene. The CDR3 DNA follows: TGTGCCAGCAGTCCTTACCTAGGACAGGGGGGCGGCTACACCTTC. It translates to CASSPYLGQGGGYTF.

V and J are TRBV4-3 and TRBJ1-2, with TRBD1 identical over 9 bases. Germline V gene data show CDR1 as LGHNA and CDR2 as YSLEER. V lost 4 bases, J lost 6 bases, and 3 bases stayed unmatched. The CDR3 has 13 residues. The CDR3 bases are TGCGCCAGCAGCCCGGGACAGGGAGATGGCTACACCTTC. The encoded protein is CASSPGQGDGYTF.

This clone was observed once. The J gene is TRBJ2-1, the V gene TRBV29-1; perhaps TRBD2 as D (6 bases). Per germline, CDR1 SQVTM and CDR2 ANQGSEA. The CDR3 length is 17 residues. Trimming pared 0 bases from V and 3 bases from J, leaving 18 bases between. The CDR3 DNA reads as TGCAGCGTTGAAGATGAAGAGGAGGGGCCGATCTACAATGAGCAGTTCTTC. Protein: CSVEDEEEGPIYNEQFF.

This sequence joins TRBV6-5 and TRBJ1-2, with 9 bases that match TRBD1. Germline loops: CDR1 MNHEY, CDR2 SVGAGI. V lost 5 bases to trimming and J lost 7 bases; unmatched junction nucleotides: 11. The CDR3 has 15 amino acids. The CDR3 DNA follows: TGTGCCAGCAGTCAGACTCCCGGGACAGGGCTTGGCTACACCTTC. This encodes CASSQTPGTGLGYTF.

The rearrangement links TRBV10-3 to TRBJ1-2; D is possibly TRBD1 (6 bases). Between the trimmed V and J ends, which lost 2 bases and 4 bases, there was a span of 11 bases. The CDR3 is 14 amino acids. In germline, CDR1 is ENHRY, CDR2 SYGVKD. The CDR3 region is CAISEKGEGYGYTF. For the CDR3, the DNA is TGTGCCATCAGTGAGAAGGGGGAGGGCTATGGCTACACCTTC.

This clone came up once. The chain employs TRBV9 and TRBJ1-1, with D tentatively TRBD1 (5 bases). The length of the CDR3 is 15 residues. Germline-derived CDR1 and CDR2 are SGDLS and YYNGEE. The V gene lost 0 bases and the J gene lost 0 bases, with 9 bases spanning the gap. The CDR3 nucleotides are TGTGCCAGCAGCGTAGATCCAGGGATGAACACTGAAGCTTTCTTT. This sequence encodes CASSVDPGMNTEAFF.

The chain employs TRBV7-6 and TRBJ1-1; 7 bases fit TRBD1. The CDR3 is 16 residues long. Per the germline V gene, CDR1 is SGHVS and CDR2 is FNYEAQ. Germline trimming cut 5 bases from V and 2 bases from J; bases unmatched to any gene: 11. The CDR3 reads CASSLQGRGYNTEAFF. The CDR3 DNA reads as TGTGCCAGCAGCCTACAGGGGCGAGGGTACAACACTGAAGCTTTCTTT.

The chain employs TRBV19 and TRBJ1-6; 9 nucleotides match TRBD1. This CDR3 has 16 residues. The J segment lost 5 bases and the V segment lost 6 bases, leaving 8 bases of the junction unmatched. The germline CDR1 and CDR2 sequences are LNHDA and SQIVND (reference sequence). CDR3 sequence: CASRLRTGADNSPLHF. The CDR3 DNA is TGTGCCAGTAGGTTAAGGACAGGGGCCGATAATTCACCCCTCCACTTT.

This clone appeared a few times. The gene calls are TRBV28 and TRBJ2-3, with unresolved D. The CDR3 has 13 amino acids. Germline CDR1 is MDHEN and CDR2 is SYDVKM. V shed 2 bases and J shed 7 bases, with 10 bases lying between them. CDR3 sequence reads: CASSLPGVNTQYF. The CDR3 nucleotides are TGTGCCAGCAGTTTACCGGGTGTAAATACGCAGTATTTT.

This clone qualifies as medium-sized. The CDR3 loop reads CASSQEPSGGATAGELFF. The CDR3 DNA is TGTGCCAGCAGCCAAGAGCCTAGCGGGGGGGCCACGGCCGGGGAGCTGTTTTTT. The V and J genes are TRBV4-2 and TRBJ2-2; 12 nucleotides line up with TRBD2. V was clipped by 0 bases and J by 6 bases; unmatched bases: 8. Germline values: CDR1 LGHNA, CDR2 YNFKEQ. There are 18 residues in the CDR3.

The CDR3 coding sequence is TGTGCCAGTAGTTTTCCGGGACAGGGCGCAGAGCAGCCCCAGCATTTT. Protein sequence: CASSFPGQGAEQPQHF. This chain connects TRBV19 to TRBJ1-5, with 9 bases lining up with TRBD1. The junction had 12 bases not matched to a gene; V was cut back by 5 bases and J by 7 bases. Germline CDR1 reads LNHDA; CDR2 reads SQIVND (reference sequence). This CDR3 contains 16 residues. Full variable domain (remainder filled in from reference TRBV19 and TRBJ1-5): DGGITQSPKYLFRKEGQNVTLSCEQNLNHDAMYWYRQDPGQGLRLIYYSQIVNDFQKGDIAEGYSVSREKKESFPLTVTSAQKNPTAFYLCASSFPGQGAEQPQHFGDGTRLSIL.

V gene TRBV19 combines with J gene TRBJ2-2, with a tentative D call TRBD2 (6 bases). Trimming removed 5 bases from V and 1 base from J, with 11 bases in between. Germline lookup yields CDR1 LNHDA and CDR2 SQIVND (reference sequence). The CDR3 extends over 15 amino acids. CDR3 sequence reads: CASSPGTLNTGELFF. The CDR3 coding sequence is TGTGCCAGTAGTCCCGGGACTTTGAACACCGGGGAGCTGTTTTTT.

This chain connects TRBV6-1 to TRBJ2-5; D ambiguous. The germline V gene has CDR1 MNHNS and CDR2 SASEGT. V lost 1 base and J 5 bases, leaving 11 bases between the germline ends. The CDR3 length is 14 residues. The CDR3 region is CASSEDLGRETQYF. CDR3 DNA: TGTGCCAGCAGTGAAGATTTGGGCCGGGAGACCCAGTACTTC.

The gene calls are TRBV6-1 and TRBJ1-1, with a tentative D call TRBD1 (5 bases). This CDR3 is built from 13 residues. Trimming took off 7 bases at V and 2 bases at J, with 11 bases between the two ends. From germline, CDR1 is MNHNS and CDR2 SASEGT. CDR3 sequence reads: CASTQQGNTEAFF. CDR3 nucleotides: TGTGCCAGCACCCAGCAGGGCAACACTGAAGCTTTCTTT.

In its sample, this clone was seen once. This rearrangement joins TRBV19 to TRBJ1-5; TRBD1 agrees at 10 bases. The V gene's germline CDR1 is LNHDA and CDR2 SQIVND (reference sequence). The CDR3 loop spans 15 amino acids. V was clipped by 7 bases and J by 3 bases; unmatched bases: 6. The CDR3 DNA follows: TGTGCCAGTAACTTGGGACAGGGGACCAATCAGCCCCAGCATTTT. Encoded protein: CASNLGQGTNQPQHF. The entire variable domain, with the rest obtained from reference TRBV19 and TRBJ1-5, is as follows: DGGITQSPKYLFRKEGQNVTLSCEQNLNHDAMYWYRQDPGQGLRLIYYSQIVNDFQKGDIAEGYSVSREKKESFPLTVTSAQKNPTAFYLCASNLGQGTNQPQHFGDGTRLSIL.

This chain links TRBV28 with TRBJ2-1, with D maybe TRBD1 (6 bases). The CDR3 sequence is 11 residues long. Trimming removed 7 bases from V and 10 bases from J, with 11 bases in between. The V gene's germline CDR1 is MDHEN and CDR2 SYDVKM. CDR3 amino acids: CASITDREQFF. CDR3 in DNA: TGTGCCAGCATCACGGACAGAGAGCAGTTCTTC.

The chain employs TRBV9 and TRBJ2-1, with a weak D call TRBD2 (7 bases). The V end was cut by 2 bases, the J end by 8 bases, with 17 bases between. Germline values: CDR1 SGDLS, CDR2 YYNGEE. The CDR3 has 15 residues. DNA for the CDR3: TGTGCCAGCAGCGTGGCAGGGAGGGGGGCTGATGAGCAGTTCTTC. This translates into CASSVAGRGADEQFF.

This chain uses TRBV4-3 with TRBJ1-2; weak D call: TRBD1 (5 bases). The CDR3 extends over 17 amino acids. The V and J ends lost 1 base and 4 bases respectively, with 19 bases between them. Germline CDR1 reads LGHNA; CDR2 reads YSLEER. This chain's CDR3 is CASSQVPGLTPAYGYTF. The CDR3, as DNA: TGCGCCAGCAGCCAAGTCCCAGGGCTTACCCCGGCCTATGGCTACACCTTC.

This clone was seen more than once but under ten times. The chain has TRBV6-5 and TRBJ1-2, with D tentatively TRBD1 (6 bases). CDR1 MNHEY and CDR2 SVGAGI come from the germline V gene. This CDR3 spans 14 amino acids. V dropped 8 bases and J dropped 8 bases, with 21 bases sitting between them. The CDR3, as DNA: TGTGCCAGCCATTCGACAGGCGCACTCGGGGGCTACACCTTC. It translates to CASHSTGALGGYTF.

V is TRBV6-5 and J is TRBJ2-7; 8 bases align to TRBD1. The CDR3 sequence is 14 residues long. J lost 3 bases, V lost 5 bases, and 6 bases had no gene match. Germline-derived CDR1 and CDR2 are MNHEY and SVGAGI. The CDR3: CASSPGQGHYEQYF. CDR3 nucleotides: TGTGCCAGCAGTCCTGGACAGGGACACTACGAGCAGTACTTC.

The chain joins TRBV5-4 to TRBJ1-2; no clear D. Trimming removed 0 bases at V and 0 bases at J, with 3 bases between. Germline CDR1 is SGHNT and CDR2 is YYREEE (reference sequence). This CDR3 spans 13 amino acids. Written as DNA, the CDR3 is TGTGCCAGCAGCTTGGCTACTAACTATGGCTACACCTTC. Its translation: CASSLATNYGYTF.